This paragraph reports one T cell receptor (beta chain). Its antigen remains unknown. A single record per CDR3 protein comes from TCRdb applying MiXCR to the 5' RACE reads. The data hold hundreds of thousands of distinct CDR3 sequences, with roughly 19% observed a single time. Germline CDR1 reads ENHRY; CDR2 reads SYGVKD. Trimming removed 3 bases from V and 6 bases from J, with 17 bases in between. There are 15 residues in the CDR3. These data are taken from a study of T-cell memory formation after mild COVID-19. The wider study: TCR clusters were largely donor specific. Study-wide points: Day 15 to 85 contractors were CD4/CD8 balanced; later expanders leaned CD4+. A subset of responding clones appeared in pre-infection memory, suggesting cross-reactive memory joined.

Sequenced material: PBMCs or a T cell subset sorted from them (not recorded which). J is TRBJ1-2 and V is TRBV10-3; no clear D. The TCR comes from a man in his late teens or twenties who had mild COVID-19 (a few samples of this study predate the infection). Cell type and time point are not known. The CDR3 DNA sequence: TGTGCCATCAGTGACCCGGAGAAGGGAGGAAATGGCTACACCTTC. Amino acid sequence: CAISDPEKGGNGYTF.